These T cell receptor beta chains were read from a single sample in a study of T cell responses to AZD1222 COVID-19 vaccine. Sequenced by immunoSEQ multiplex PCR; TCRdb stores in-frame clones only, minus some. The table includes approximately 190,000 clones, approximately 91% detected once. The sequencing used peripheral blood, collected on day 0 of AZD1222 vaccination. The receptors were gathered from an adult in good health. Each CDR3 is given with its conserved first and last residue. Each record gives: clone size, J gene, D gene, V gene, CDR3 DNA, CDR3 protein. D genes are given only for firm matches. Only some rows state a clone size, as once, few, many or a class for expanded clones.

clone_size: once
j_call: TRBJ1-2
d_call: TRBD1
v_call: TRBV5-1
cdr3_nt: TGCGCCAGCAGCACTCAACAGGGGGCGTTCAATGGCTACACCTTC
cdr3_aa: CASSTQQGAFNGYTF

clone_size: few
j_call: TRBJ2-7
d_call: -
v_call: TRBV5-1
cdr3_nt: TGCGCCAGCAGCCCAATAACAGGTGACCCCTACGAGCAGTACTTC
cdr3_aa: CASSPITGDPYEQYF

clone_size: -
j_call: TRBJ2-1
d_call: TRBD1
v_call: TRBV9
cdr3_nt: TGTGCCAGCAGCGTAGGGGACAGTTACAATGAGCAGTTCTTC
cdr3_aa: CASSVGDSYNEQFF

clone_size: -
j_call: TRBJ2-1
d_call: -
v_call: TRBV14
cdr3_nt: TGTGCCAGCAGCCAAGATTACGGTCGGTACAATGAGCAGTTCTTC
cdr3_aa: CASSQDYGRYNEQFF

clone_size: -
j_call: TRBJ1-2
d_call: TRBD1
v_call: TRBV5-1
cdr3_nt: TGCGCCAGCGCCGGACTGGGACAGGGGGCGAGCGGCTACACCTTC
cdr3_aa: CASAGLGQGASGYTF

clone_size: -
j_call: TRBJ2-7
d_call: -
v_call: TRBV15
cdr3_nt: TGTGCCACCAGCAGAGAGGTGGGATTGAGGGGTGAGCAGTACTTC
cdr3_aa: CATSREVGLRGEQYF

clone_size: -
j_call: TRBJ1-5
d_call: -
v_call: TRBV19
cdr3_nt: TGTGCCAGTAGTATAGAAGGGGTAGGCAATCAGCCCCAGCATTTT
cdr3_aa: CASSIEGVGNQPQHF

clone_size: -
j_call: TRBJ2-7
d_call: -
v_call: TRBV27
cdr3_nt: TGTGCCAGCAGTTTAAACTGGGGATACGAGCAGTACTTC
cdr3_aa: CASSLNWGYEQYF

clone_size: -
j_call: TRBJ2-7
d_call: -
v_call: TRBV5-4
cdr3_nt: TGTGCCAGCAGGGGGACGAATAACTACGAGCAGTACTTC
cdr3_aa: CASRGTNNYEQYF

clone_size: -
j_call: TRBJ2-2
d_call: TRBD2
v_call: TRBV27
cdr3_nt: TGTGCCAGCAGTCCCGATATAGCGGGAGTCGGCACCGGGGAGCTGTTTTTT
cdr3_aa: CASSPDIAGVGTGELFF

clone_size: -
j_call: TRBJ1-5
d_call: -
v_call: TRBV5-5
cdr3_nt: TGTGCCAGCAGCTTGGATGGGCGACGCCAGCAGCATTTT
cdr3_aa: CASSLDGRRQQHF

clone_size: -
j_call: TRBJ2-7
d_call: -
v_call: TRBV10-3
cdr3_nt: TGTGCCATCAGGGACACCGCCGGGGACGAGCAGTACTTC
cdr3_aa: CAIRDTAGDEQYF

clone_size: -
j_call: TRBJ2-7
d_call: -
v_call: TRBV27
cdr3_nt: TGTGCCAGCAGTTCGGCGGGATCCCGCTACGAGCAGTACTTC
cdr3_aa: CASSSAGSRYEQYF

clone_size: -
j_call: TRBJ1-5
d_call: -
v_call: TRBV13
cdr3_nt: TGTGCCAGCAGCTTAGCGGCAGGGCCGCCCCAGCATTTT
cdr3_aa: CASSLAAGPPQHF

clone_size: -
j_call: TRBJ1-5
d_call: -
v_call: TRBV5-6
cdr3_nt: TGTGCCAGCAGCTTGGGTTATAGCAATCAGCCCCAGCATTTT
cdr3_aa: CASSLGYSNQPQHF

clone_size: -
j_call: TRBJ2-3
d_call: -
v_call: TRBV5-6
cdr3_nt: TGTGCCAGCAGCTTAGGGGGCGGGAGAAGCACAGATACGCAGTATTTT
cdr3_aa: CASSLGGGRSTDTQYF

clone_size: -
j_call: TRBJ1-2
d_call: TRBD1
v_call: TRBV5-1
cdr3_nt: TGCGCCAGCAGCTTGGACCGGGACAGGGACGGCTACACCTTC
cdr3_aa: CASSLDRDRDGYTF

clone_size: -
j_call: TRBJ2-7
d_call: -
v_call: TRBV20-1
cdr3_nt: TGCAGTGCTAGTGGCCTTTCCGGCATCTACGAGCAGTACTTC
cdr3_aa: CSASGLSGIYEQYF

clone_size: -
j_call: TRBJ1-2
d_call: TRBD1
v_call: TRBV7-8
cdr3_nt: TGTGCCAGCAGCTCAGGGACAGGGTCAGATGGCTACACCTTC
cdr3_aa: CASSSGTGSDGYTF

clone_size: -
j_call: TRBJ2-5
d_call: -
v_call: TRBV7-3
cdr3_nt: TGTGCCAGCAGCTCCCTTCGGGGGGCTATTGAGACCCAGTACTTC
cdr3_aa: CASSSLRGAIETQYF

clone_size: -
j_call: TRBJ2-6
d_call: -
v_call: TRBV3-1/TRBV3-2
cdr3_nt: TGTGCCAGCAGACAAAACAGGGCCACCAACGTCCTGACTTTC
cdr3_aa: CASRQNRATNVLTF

clone_size: -
j_call: TRBJ2-5
d_call: TRBD1
v_call: TRBV27
cdr3_nt: TGTGCCAGCAGTACCTCGGACAGGGGGCGCCAAGAGACCCAGTACTTC
cdr3_aa: CASSTSDRGRQETQYF

clone_size: -
j_call: TRBJ2-6
d_call: -
v_call: TRBV7-3
cdr3_nt: TGTGCCAGCACCCGAACTTACGGGGCCAACGTCCTGACTTTC
cdr3_aa: CASTRTYGANVLTF

clone_size: -
j_call: TRBJ1-4
d_call: -
v_call: TRBV28
cdr3_nt: TGTGCCAGCCTTGGACGGCGGGGTCAAGAAAAACTGTTTTTT
cdr3_aa: CASLGRRGQEKLFF

clone_size: -
j_call: TRBJ2-7
d_call: TRBD2
v_call: TRBV7-2
cdr3_nt: TGTGCCAGCAGCTTAGTCAGTAGCGGGAGGGGCTACGAGCAGTACTTC
cdr3_aa: CASSLVSSGRGYEQYF

clone_size: few
j_call: TRBJ1-4
d_call: -
v_call: TRBV7-9
cdr3_nt: TGTGCCAGCAGTTTCGGAGGGACTAATGAAAAACTGTTTTTT
cdr3_aa: CASSFGGTNEKLFF

clone_size: -
j_call: TRBJ2-1
d_call: -
v_call: TRBV9
cdr3_nt: TGTGCCAGCAGCGTATCCCAGGGGGTAGGCGGGAGCTCCTACAATGAGCAGTTCTTC
cdr3_aa: CASSVSQGVGGSSYNEQFF

clone_size: once
j_call: TRBJ2-2
d_call: -
v_call: TRBV7-7
cdr3_nt: TGTGCTAGCAGCTCTATGGACAGACCCAACACCGGGGAGCTGTTTTTT
cdr3_aa: CASSSMDRPNTGELFF

clone_size: -
j_call: TRBJ2-2
d_call: TRBD2
v_call: TRBV27
cdr3_nt: TGTGCCAGCAGTTTGGGGACTAGCGGGACCGGGGAGCTGTTTTTT
cdr3_aa: CASSLGTSGTGELFF

clone_size: -
j_call: TRBJ2-1
d_call: -
v_call: TRBV7-9
cdr3_nt: TGTGCCAGCAGCTTAGTTGGTTCAGGCAATGAGCAGTTCTTC
cdr3_aa: CASSLVGSGNEQFF

clone_size: -
j_call: TRBJ2-1
d_call: -
v_call: TRBV4-2
cdr3_nt: TGTGCCAGCAGCCAAGTCACCAGGGGATCTTACAATGAGCAGTTCTTC
cdr3_aa: CASSQVTRGSYNEQFF

clone_size: -
j_call: TRBJ1-4
d_call: -
v_call: TRBV12-3/TRBV12-4
cdr3_nt: TGTGCCAGCAGACCAGGGGCCAATGAAAAACTGTTTTTT
cdr3_aa: CASRPGANEKLFF

clone_size: -
j_call: TRBJ1-2
d_call: -
v_call: TRBV28
cdr3_nt: TGTGCCAGCAGTCTAGGGACCCGGTTTGGCTACACCTTC
cdr3_aa: CASSLGTRFGYTF

clone_size: -
j_call: TRBJ1-5
d_call: -
v_call: TRBV28
cdr3_nt: TGTGCCAGCAGTTTAGGGGGTAGCAATCAGCCCCAGCATTTT
cdr3_aa: CASSLGGSNQPQHF